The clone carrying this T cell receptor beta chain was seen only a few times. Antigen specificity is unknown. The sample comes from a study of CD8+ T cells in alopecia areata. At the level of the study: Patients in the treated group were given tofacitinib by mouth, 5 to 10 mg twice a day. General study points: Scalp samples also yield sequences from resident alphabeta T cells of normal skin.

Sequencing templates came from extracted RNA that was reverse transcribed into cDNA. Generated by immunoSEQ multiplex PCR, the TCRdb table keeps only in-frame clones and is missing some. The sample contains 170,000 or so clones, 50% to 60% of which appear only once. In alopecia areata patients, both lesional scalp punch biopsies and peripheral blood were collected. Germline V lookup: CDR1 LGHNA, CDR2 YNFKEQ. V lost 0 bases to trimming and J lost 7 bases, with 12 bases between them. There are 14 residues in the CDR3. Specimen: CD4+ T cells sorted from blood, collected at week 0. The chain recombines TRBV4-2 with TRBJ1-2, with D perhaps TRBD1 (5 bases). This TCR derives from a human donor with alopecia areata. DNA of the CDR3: TGTGCCAGCAGCCAAGAGAGGGGCCCCCTTGGCTACACCTTC. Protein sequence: CASSQERGPLGYTF.